The rows below give T cell receptor beta chains drawn from one sample of a study of blood T cell repertoires in COVID-19. The repertoire was sequenced with immunoSEQ multiplex PCR; TCRdb's copy has only in-frame clones and lacks some. The sample has tens of thousands of clones; roughly nine tenths are singletons. Source material: peripheral blood. These receptors were collected from a man in his 60s with COVID-19, enrolled during active disease. CDR3s include the opening cysteine and the closing phenylalanine or tryptophan. D genes are given only for firm matches. Clone size is shown for a subset of rows, as once, few, many or a class of expanded clone.

V	size	D	J	CDR3	DNA
TRBV16	few	TRBD2	TRBJ2-3	CASSQSLAGAVDTQYF	TGTGCCAGCAGCCAATCGCTAGCGGGAGCCGTAGATACGCAGTATTTT
TRBV10-3	-	TRBD1	TRBJ2-2	CAISEETGGGTGELFF	TGTGCCATCAGTGAGGAGACAGGGGGAGGCACCGGGGAGCTGTTTTTT
TRBV19	-	TRBD2	TRBJ2-7	CASSIGTSGISYEQYF	TGTGCCAGTAGTATCGGGACTAGCGGGATCTCCTACGAGCAGTACTTC
TRBV12-3/TRBV12-4	-	-	TRBJ1-6	CASSLRGLSPLHF	TGTGCCAGCAGTTTGAGAGGGCTTTCACCCCTCCACTTT
TRBV11-2	-	-	TRBJ1-1	CASSLGAREAFF	TGTGCCAGCAGCTTAGGGGCCCGGGAAGCTTTCTTT
TRBV19	-	TRBD2	TRBJ2-5	CASSTRLAGDETQYF	TGTGCCAGTAGTACACGACTAGCGGGAGACGAGACCCAGTACTTC
TRBV5-1	-	TRBD2	TRBJ2-7	CASSISSGRSYEQYF	TGCGCCAGCAGCATATCTAGCGGCAGGTCCTACGAGCAGTACTTC
TRBV12-3/TRBV12-4	-	-	TRBJ2-1	CASRGGNYNEQFF	TGTGCCAGCAGAGGAGGGAACTACAATGAGCAGTTCTTC
TRBV7-3	few	TRBD1	TRBJ2-1	CASSPDRALGNEQFF	TGTGCCAGCAGCCCGGACAGGGCCCTAGGCAATGAGCAGTTCTTC
TRBV7-6	-	TRBD1	TRBJ1-4	CASSLETGSEEKLFF	TGTGCCAGCAGTCTAGAGACAGGGTCGGAAGAAAAACTGTTTTTT
TRBV19	-	-	TRBJ2-7	CASSTGPAREQYF	TGTGCCAGTAGTACAGGGCCGGCGAGGGAGCAGTACTTC